The clone carrying this T cell receptor (beta chain) has ten or more counts. Its target is not known. The data were obtained in a study of HIV-infected patients and healthy controls. Study-level results: Three to four months of therapy was arguably too brief to observe immune reconstitution in treated samples.

Roughly three months, about 14 weeks, into antiretroviral therapy, follow-up blood was collected. Whole blood was used without fractionation, so all unsorted peripheral T cells were included. CDR3 length equals 14 residues. The germline V gene encodes CDR1 SGHNT and CDR2 YYREEE (reference sequence). Trimming took 3 bases from V and 7 from J; bases not matched to a gene: 2. cDNA was made from about 480 ng RNA using alpha and beta constant primers. Using multiplexing indices, alpha and beta chain libraries were generated apart by chain-specific third strand synthesis. Each molecule carried a 12-nucleotide identifier made of two joined random hexamers added before amplification. TCRdb processed the 5' RACE reads anew with MiXCR; each CDR3 protein has one entry. The sample has thousands of distinct CDR3 sequences, around 9.3% seen once.

Sample: blood, taken during antiretroviral therapy. The rearrangement links TRBV5-4 to TRBJ2-4; TRBD2 matches 12 bases. The sequence derives from an adult with HIV infection. CDR3: CASSSGLAGNIQYF. DNA for the CDR3: TGTGCCAGCAGCTCTGGACTAGCGGGGAACATTCAGTACTTC.